These T cell receptor beta chains were read from a single sample in a study of cytomegalovirus exposure and HLA in healthy donors. Method: immunoSEQ multiplex PCR; TCRdb's copy keeps in-frame clones and lacks some. The table has roughly 180,000 clones, 78% seen once. Material for sequencing was PBMCs. All receptors come from a female donor in good health and CMV-seronegative. Both conserved end residues are part of each CDR3. D genes are given only for firm matches. Rows give clone size only sometimes, using once, few, many, or a class for an expanded clone.

J	D	size	V	CDR3	DNA
TRBJ2-1	TRBD2	few	TRBV5-1	CASSYPTSGVDNEQFF	TGCGCCAGCAGCTACCCGACTAGCGGGGTGGACAATGAGCAGTTCTTC
TRBJ2-5	-	-	TRBV27	CASSLWRGGIQETQYF	TGTGCCAGCAGTTTATGGCGGGGCGGGATCCAAGAGACCCAGTACTTC
TRBJ1-1	-	-	TRBV5-1	CASSLDFGGTEAFF	TGCGCCAGCAGCTTGGATTTTGGAGGCACTGAAGCTTTCTTT
TRBJ1-6	-	-	TRBV12-5	CASGLVTAPGHHNSPLHF	TGTGCTAGTGGTTTGGTGACCGCACCGGGACACCATAATTCACCCCTCCACTTT
TRBJ2-7	TRBD1	few	TRBV5-1	CASSPRQGVLYEQYF	TGCGCCAGCAGTCCTCGACAGGGGGTTCTCTACGAGCAGTACTTC
TRBJ1-2	-	-	TRBV15	CATSLGGPRHGYTF	TGTGCCACCAGCTTGGGGGGGCCGAGACATGGCTACACCTTC
TRBJ2-3	-	-	TRBV29-1	CSFFLGAPDTQYF	TGCAGTTTTTTTTTAGGGGCGCCAGATACGCAGTATTTT
TRBJ1-6	-	once	TRBV25-1	CASSERGIYNSPLHF	TGTGCCAGCAGTGAAAGGGGGATTTATAATTCACCCCTCCACTTT
TRBJ1-2	TRBD1	-	TRBV2	CASRDRGLSGYTF	TGTGCCAGCAGGGACAGGGGGCTTAGTGGCTACACCTTC
TRBJ2-1	-	-	TRBV19	CASTPTGSGGVKSRNEQFF	TGTGCCAGTACTCCGACGGGCTCTGGGGGCGTGAAGTCTCGCAATGAGCAGTTCTTC
TRBJ2-6	-	few	TRBV4-3	CASSQEIPGVGFSGANVLTF	TGCGCCAGCAGCCAAGAGATCCCGGGGGTCGGCTTCTCTGGGGCCAACGTCCTGACTTTC
TRBJ1-2	-	few	TRBV5-1	CASSLDGGRYGYTF	TGCGCCAGCAGCCTGGACGGTGGTCGCTATGGCTACACCTTC
TRBJ2-1	-	-	TRBV6-4	CASALSAGRNEQFF	TGTGCCAGCGCCCTCTCGGCGGGGCGCAATGAGCAGTTCTTC
TRBJ2-1	TRBD2	-	TRBV19	CASSMKAGGPYEQFF	TGTGCCAGTAGTATGAAGGCGGGAGGGCCCTATGAGCAGTTCTTC
TRBJ1-2	-	once	TRBV11-1	CASSPGLMNYGYTF	TGTGCCAGCAGCCCGGGACTTATGAACTATGGCTACACCTTC
TRBJ1-1	TRBD1	-	TRBV27	CASSSQGAANTEAFF	TGTGCCAGCAGTTCACAGGGGGCGGCGAACACTGAAGCTTTCTTT
TRBJ2-1	TRBD2	-	TRBV5-1	CASRDGTSRQFF	TGCGCCAGCAGGGACGGGACTAGCAGGCAGTTCTTC
TRBJ2-7	TRBD2	few	TRBV7-2	CASSFASGRTHASGEQYF	TGTGCCAGCAGCTTCGCTAGCGGGAGGACCCACGCCTCGGGGGAGCAGTACTTC
TRBJ2-1	TRBD2	-	TRBV6-5	CASSHLAGENNEQFF	TGTGCCAGCAGTCATTTAGCGGGGGAAAACAATGAGCAGTTCTTC
TRBJ2-1	TRBD2	-	TRBV6-1	CASSETSGGNNEQFF	TGTGCCAGCAGTGAAACTAGCGGGGGGAACAATGAGCAGTTCTTC